A selection of T cell receptor beta chains follows, all from one sample in a study of shared clonotypes between healthy human individuals. Some clones are missing from TCRdb's copy, which holds only in-frame ones; the method was immunoSEQ multiplex PCR. This table holds about 1.5 million clones, roughly 96% found once. Sequencing was performed on naive CD4+ T cells sorted from blood. The receptors shown here come from a man aged 30 to 45 in good health. Each CDR3 is given without its conserved first and last residue.

>TRBV4-1|TRBJ2-1
ASSQEIYREREGKF
>TRBV14|TRBJ2-1
ASSIQRGRNSYNEQF
>TRBV21-1|TRBJ2-7
ASEQTCLGVIEQY
>TRBV28|TRBJ2-1
ASSFAGLRVYNEQF
>TRBV5-4|TRBJ1-1
ASSPGGGRTEAF
>TRBV28|TRBJ1-1
ASRPGGARNTEAF
>TRBV6-1|TRBJ2-7
ASSEHGRGGSEQY
>TRBV30|TRBJ2-3
AWSGGAAIY
>TRBV20-1|TRBJ2-7
SAGGAYEQY
>TRBV10-2|TRBJ2-7
ASSTLVAYEQY
>TRBV5-6|TRBJ1-3
ASSLGTTGNTIY
>TRBV18|TRBJ2-2
ASSPPGRTGELF
>TRBV2|TRBJ1-4
ASTWTGVGEKLF
>TRBV2|TRBJ2-7
ASRGAGRTGEQY
>TRBV5-1|TRBJ2-7
ASSLGGAESNEQY
>TRBV9|TRBJ2-2
ASSHPTAPKGGLGELF
>TRBV18|TRBJ1-5
ASSPQGPDSNQPQH
>TRBV10-3|TRBJ2-7
AISDRTGGSYEQY
>TRBV13|TRBJ2-7
ASSRGTSYEQY
>TRBV5-1|TRBJ2-1
ASSYQTSAYNEQF
>TRBV18|TRBJ2-7
ASSGDRGDEQY
>TRBV9|TRBJ2-1
ASSVAGGRPEQF
>TRBV28|TRBJ2-1
ASSATGGGIQLSYNEQF
>TRBV5-5|TRBJ1-4
ASSHELTPTNEKLF
>TRBV7-6|TRBJ2-5
ASRSDRGQETQY
>TRBV6-6|TRBJ2-7
ASSRPTVSGTYEQY
>TRBV18|TRBJ1-5
ASSPWNSNQPQH
>TRBV2|TRBJ1-1
ASRGQGRNTEAF
>TRBV4-3|TRBJ2-7
ASSQDVWTSRYEQY
>TRBV10-3|TRBJ2-7
AISVLLGQVGYEQY
>TRBV20-1|TRBJ2-5
SARITETQY
>TRBV5-4|TRBJ1-1
ASSLFPNTEAF
>TRBV18|TRBJ2-1
ASSPDRSYNEQF
>TRBV11-2|TRBJ2-7
ASSPVAGGAYEQY
>TRBV6-5|TRBJ2-2
ASKPDRGSTGELF
>TRBV27|TRBJ2-5
ASGRSTGETQY
>TRBV4-1|TRBJ2-1
ASSPQPDEQF
>TRBV5-1|TRBJ2-1
ASSLFWDRGYNEQF
>TRBV10-3|TRBJ2-3
AITEGQGGDTQY
>TRBV5-5|TRBJ2-7
ASSLVHPYEQY
>TRBV6-6|TRBJ2-1
ASSYSEGGTGNEQF
>TRBV28|TRBJ2-3
ASSAPDVVPQY
>TRBV6-4|TRBJ1-5
ASSGGAGQPQH
>TRBV2|TRBJ1-5
ASSERQVSNQPQH
>TRBV28|TRBJ2-1
ASSLFLRLAGGPLNEQF
>TRBV28|TRBJ1-5
ASSLPTGGNQPQH
>TRBV7-8|TRBJ2-2
ASSLGQTGTGELF
>TRBV5-4|TRBJ2-2
ASSVTSSTGELF
>TRBV9|TRBJ2-7
ASSATRQGRQY
>TRBV28|TRBJ2-5
ARGTPGLAEETQY
>TRBV10-1|TRBJ2-1
ASSGGTSGTEQF